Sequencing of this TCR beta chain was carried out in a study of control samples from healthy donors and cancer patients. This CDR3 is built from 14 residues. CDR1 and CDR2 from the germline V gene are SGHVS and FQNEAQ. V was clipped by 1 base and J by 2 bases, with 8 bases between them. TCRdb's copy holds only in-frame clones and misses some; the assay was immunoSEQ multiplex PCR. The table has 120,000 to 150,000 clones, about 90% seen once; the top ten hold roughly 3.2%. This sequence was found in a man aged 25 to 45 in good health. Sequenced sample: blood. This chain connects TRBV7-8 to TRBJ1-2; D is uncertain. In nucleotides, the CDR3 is TGTGCCAGCAGCTTAGTCTCTAGGAACTATGGCTACACCTTC. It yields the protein CASSLVSRNYGYTF. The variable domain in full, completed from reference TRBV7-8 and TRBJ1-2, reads GAGVSQSPRYKVAKRGQDVALRCDPISGHVSLFWYQQALGQGPEFLTYFQNEAQLDKSGLPSDRFFAERPEGSVSTLKIQRTQQEDSAVYLCASSLVSRNYGYTFGSGTRLTVV.